This T cell receptor (beta chain) was sequenced for a study of shared clonotypes between healthy human individuals. Sequenced by immunoSEQ multiplex PCR; TCRdb stores in-frame clones only, minus some. The sample lists around 1.4 million clones, just under 99% occurring once. This clonotype was obtained from a man in his thirties or forties in good health. Sequencing used naive CD4+ T cells sorted from blood. Subset noted: CD45RA+ positively selected.

CDR3 bases: TGTGCCAGCAGCACGGGACCGGGGGGTGGCATTCAGTACTTC. Translation gives CASSTGPGGGIQYF. The chain recombines TRBV5-4 with TRBJ2-4; the match to TRBD2 covers 7 bases. CDR3 length: 14 amino acids. V shed 4 bases and J 9 bases; nucleotides not matched to a gene: 10. CDR1 is SGHNT, CDR2 YYREEE, per germline (reference sequence).